This is a list of T cell receptor beta chains from one sample in a study of cytomegalovirus exposure and HLA in healthy donors. Clones were sequenced by immunoSEQ multiplex PCR, and TCRdb holds only the in-frame ones, with some missing. The sample holds around 120,000 clones, 80% to 90% seen once. What was sequenced was PBMCs. The receptors come from a man in his forties or fifties in good health and CMV-seronegative. CDR3s include the opening cysteine and the closing phenylalanine or tryptophan. D genes are given only for firm matches. The listing skips clone size in some rows; elsewhere it reads once, few, many or a size class.

>TRBV7-8|TRBJ1-2|NA|NA
CASSLVTVPNYGYTF
TGTGCCAGCAGCTTAGTCACAGTCCCTAACTATGGCTACACCTTC
>TRBV11-3|TRBJ1-5|NA|TRBD1
CASSRGQGGQPQHF
TGTGCCAGCAGCCGAGGACAGGGCGGGCAGCCCCAGCATTTT
>TRBV19|TRBJ1-1|NA|TRBD1
CASSIDGTGLVEAFF
TGTGCCAGTAGTATTGACGGGACAGGGTTGGTTGAAGCTTTCTTT
>TRBV2|TRBJ2-7|NA|NA
CASSERDTTYEQYF
TGTGCCAGCAGTGAACGGGACACCACCTACGAGCAGTACTTC
>TRBV15|TRBJ1-5|NA|TRBD1
CATSRGPPGTGTFISNQPQHF
TGTGCCACCAGCAGAGGTCCTCCCGGGACAGGGACTTTTATCAGCAATCAGCCCCAGCATTTT
>TRBV30|TRBJ2-3|NA|TRBD1
CAWSVYPGQGSDTQYF
TGTGCCTGGAGTGTATATCCAGGACAGGGGTCAGATACGCAGTATTTT
>TRBV7-3|TRBJ2-7|NA|TRBD1
CASSPQGGPYEQYF
TGTGCCAGCAGCCCCCAAGGGGGCCCCTACGAGCAGTACTTC
>TRBV9|TRBJ2-7|NA|NA
CASSRDDTGSTYEQYF
TGTGCCAGCAGCCGGGATGACACGGGAAGTACCTACGAGCAGTACTTC
>TRBV9|TRBJ1-1|NA|TRBD1
CASRGQGVKAFF
TGTGCCAGCAGAGGACAGGGGGTTAAAGCTTTCTTT
>TRBV7-9|TRBJ2-5|NA|TRBD2
CASRLAGGLQETQYF
TGTGCCAGCCGGCTAGCGGGGGGGCTTCAAGAGACCCAGTACTTC
>TRBV5-6|TRBJ1-1|NA|NA
CASSLFPPRAGSEAFF
TGTGCCAGCAGCTTGTTCCCGCCCAGGGCCGGGTCTGAAGCTTTCTTT
>TRBV19|TRBJ1-5|NA|NA
CATQGEGGFNQPQHF
TGTGCCACCCAGGGAGAGGGAGGATTTAATCAGCCCCAGCATTTT
>TRBV28|TRBJ2-5|NA|NA
CASSSLWAARQETQYF
TGTGCCAGCAGTTCCCTATGGGCAGCCCGACAAGAGACCCAGTACTTC
>TRBV5-1|TRBJ2-1|NA|TRBD2
CASSWKGLADEQFF
TGCGCCAGCAGTTGGAAAGGGCTAGCGGATGAGCAGTTCTTC
>TRBV5-6|TRBJ2-5|NA|TRBD1
CASSRTGTGTQTQYF
TGTGCCAGCAGCAGGACCGGGACAGGGACACAGACCCAGTACTTC
>TRBV7-9|TRBJ1-3|NA|NA
CASSLNWGNTIYF
TGTGCCAGCAGCTTGAACTGGGGAAACACCATATATTTT
>TRBV5-1|TRBJ2-5|once|NA
CASSLESRQETQYF
TGCGCCAGCAGCTTGGAGTCCAGGCAAGAGACCCAGTACTTC
>TRBV12-5|TRBJ2-3|NA|TRBD1
CASGLPGTGQDTDTQYF
TGTGCTAGTGGTTTGCCCGGGACAGGGCAAGACACAGATACGCAGTATTTT
>TRBV19|TRBJ1-4|once|TRBD1
CASSIGTGDEKLFF
TGTGCCAGTAGTATCGGGACAGGGGATGAAAAACTGTTTTTT
>TRBV7-9|TRBJ2-5|NA|NA
CASSSRFKDFQETQYF
TGTGCCAGCAGCAGTCGATTTAAGGACTTTCAAGAGACCCAGTACTTC
>TRBV30|TRBJ2-1|once|NA
CAWSVKSGPYNEQFF
TGTGCCTGGAGTGTAAAGTCTGGCCCCTACAATGAGCAGTTCTTC
>TRBV10-3|TRBJ1-2|few|TRBD1
CAISGGTEYGYTF
TGTGCCATCAGCGGTGGGACAGAGTATGGCTACACCTTC
>TRBV12-5|TRBJ2-1|NA|TRBD1
CASGPGQGAYNEQFF
TGTGCTAGTGGCCCGGGACAGGGGGCTTACAATGAGCAGTTCTTC
>TRBV7-6|TRBJ2-7|NA|TRBD1
CASALDRRSVEQYF
TGTGCCAGCGCGTTGGACAGGCGTTCGGTCGAGCAGTACTTC
>TRBV7-6|TRBJ2-3|NA|TRBD2
CASSSQAGSIADTQYF
TGTGCCAGCAGCTCACAAGCGGGGTCGATAGCAGATACGCAGTATTTT
>TRBV30|TRBJ1-3|NA|NA
CAWSGDRFIYF
TGTGCCTGGAGCGGTGACAGGTTCATATATTTT
>TRBV10-3|TRBJ2-7|NA|NA
CAISESGASSYEQYF
TGTGCCATCAGTGAGTCAGGGGCCAGCTCCTACGAGCAGTACTTC
>TRBV4-1|TRBJ2-5|NA|NA
CASSQDSVAETQYF
TGCGCCAGCAGCCAAGATTCGGTAGCGGAGACCCAGTACTTC
>TRBV18|TRBJ2-7|NA|NA
CASSPAGQSSEQYF
TGTGCCAGCTCACCGGCGGGACAGTCCTCCGAGCAGTACTTC
>TRBV7-8|TRBJ1-5|NA|TRBD1
CASSLGRVDRARQPQHF
TGTGCCAGCAGCTTAGGGCGGGTGGACAGGGCTCGACAGCCCCAGCATTTT
>TRBV9|TRBJ1-1|NA|NA
CASSVRGSTEAFF
TGTGCCAGCAGCGTAAGGGGGTCGACTGAAGCTTTCTTT
>TRBV27|TRBJ1-4|NA|NA
CASSFGILGEKLFF
TGTGCCAGCAGTTTCGGCATCCTCGGGGAAAAACTGTTTTTT
>TRBV5-6|TRBJ1-6|few|TRBD1
CASSFGQGNSPLHF
TGTGCCAGCAGCTTCGGACAGGGGAATTCACCCCTCCACTTT
>TRBV7-2|TRBJ1-2|once|NA
CASSLAPEESNYGYTF
TGTGCCAGCAGCTTAGCCCCCGAGGAAAGCAACTATGGCTACACCTTC
>TRBV9|TRBJ2-1|once|TRBD1
CASSLNRTGSSYNEQFF
TGTGCCAGCAGCCTCAATAGGACAGGGAGCTCCTACAATGAGCAGTTCTTC
>TRBV14|TRBJ2-7|few|TRBD1
CASSQDFGTVPYEQYF
TGTGCCAGCAGCCAAGATTTTGGGACAGTCCCCTACGAGCAGTACTTC
>TRBV5-8|TRBJ2-2|NA|NA
CASRFPGFSTGELFF
TGTGCCAGCAGATTCCCAGGGTTTAGCACCGGGGAGCTGTTTTTT
>TRBV6-6|TRBJ1-2|few|NA
CASSYLQGSWGYTF
TGTGCCAGCAGTTACTTGCAGGGGTCTTGGGGCTACACCTTC
>TRBV19|TRBJ2-2|NA|TRBD2
CASRFWSGEPTGELFF
TGTGCCAGTAGATTCTGGAGCGGGGAGCCCACCGGGGAGCTGTTTTTT
>TRBV27|TRBJ1-6|NA|TRBD1
CASSSPRGTGTYDNSPLHF
TGTGCCAGCAGTTCCCCAAGGGGGACAGGGACTTATGATAATTCACCCCTCCACTTT
>TRBV6-5|TRBJ1-1|few|TRBD1
CASSYTRDSPLAEAFF
TGTGCCAGCAGTTACACCCGGGACAGTCCCCTAGCCGAAGCTTTCTTT
>TRBV27|TRBJ1-2|once|NA
CANSSRGYGYTF
TGTGCCAACAGTTCCCGGGGTTATGGCTACACCTTC
>TRBV5-1|TRBJ2-3|NA|NA
CASSLQASSTDTQYF
TGCGCCAGCAGCTTACAGGCCTCTAGCACAGATACGCAGTATTTT
>TRBV7-7|TRBJ2-5|NA|TRBD2
CASSRSGGAETQYF
TGTGCTAGCAGCCGTAGCGGGGGGGCGGAGACCCAGTACTTC
>TRBV30|TRBJ1-6|few|NA
CAWGFNGYSYNSPLHF
TGTGCCTGGGGGTTTAACGGGTACTCCTATAATTCACCCCTCCACTTT
>TRBV27|TRBJ1-1|NA|TRBD1
CASSLKGANTEAFF
TGTGCCAGCAGTCTTAAGGGGGCAAACACTGAAGCTTTCTTT
>TRBV30|TRBJ2-1|NA|TRBD2
CAWRDGGARNEQFF
TGTGCCTGGAGGGACGGGGGGGCGCGTAATGAGCAGTTCTTC
>TRBV6-1|TRBJ1-6|few|TRBD1
CASSGQGGHNSPLHF
TGTGCCAGCAGTGGACAGGGCGGGCATAATTCACCCCTCCACTTT
>TRBV27|TRBJ1-5|NA|TRBD1
CASSSTGGDAFEPQHF
TGTGCCAGCAGTTCGACAGGGGGCGATGCGTTTGAGCCCCAGCATTTT
>TRBV19|TRBJ1-5|NA|TRBD1
CASRGRGHRPQHF
TGTGCCAGTCGGGGAAGGGGGCATCGGCCCCAGCATTTT
>TRBV6-1|TRBJ1-1|NA|NA
CASSEPPLSTEAFF
TGTGCCAGCAGTGAACCTCCGTTGAGTACTGAAGCTTTCTTT
>TRBV2|TRBJ2-3|NA|NA
CASSELARSSTDTQYF
TGTGCCAGCAGTGAACTCGCCAGGTCGAGCACAGATACGCAGTATTTT
>TRBV7-9|TRBJ2-3|NA|TRBD1
CASSLGQGRRRSTDTQYF
TGTGCCAGCAGCTTAGGACAGGGAAGGAGGAGAAGCACAGATACGCAGTATTTT
>TRBV7-2|TRBJ2-7|NA|NA
CASSSLSYEQYF
TGTGCCAGCAGCTCCCTCTCCTACGAGCAGTACTTC
>TRBV27|TRBJ1-6|NA|NA
CASSPREGGYNSPLHF
TGTGCCAGCAGTCCGCGGGAGGGAGGCTATAATTCACCCCTCCACTTT
>TRBV10-3|TRBJ2-5|NA|TRBD2
CAISDYTSGGETQYF
TGTGCCATCAGTGACTACACTAGCGGGGGGGAGACCCAGTACTTC
>TRBV18|TRBJ2-7|NA|TRBD1
CASSPGQGVGEQYF
TGTGCCAGCTCACCAGGACAGGGGGTCGGCGAGCAGTACTTC
>TRBV7-9|TRBJ2-3|once|NA
CASSDGWRGDTQYF
TGTGCCAGCAGCGACGGATGGCGCGGAGATACGCAGTATTTT
>TRBV5-4|TRBJ2-7|NA|TRBD2
CASSSALGGNSSYEQYF
TGTGCCAGCAGCTCGGCCTTGGGAGGGAATTCTTCCTACGAGCAGTACTTC
>TRBV7-9|TRBJ1-6|NA|TRBD1
CASSLDRVGGSPLHF
TGTGCCAGCAGCCTGGACAGGGTGGGCGGTTCACCCCTCCACTTT